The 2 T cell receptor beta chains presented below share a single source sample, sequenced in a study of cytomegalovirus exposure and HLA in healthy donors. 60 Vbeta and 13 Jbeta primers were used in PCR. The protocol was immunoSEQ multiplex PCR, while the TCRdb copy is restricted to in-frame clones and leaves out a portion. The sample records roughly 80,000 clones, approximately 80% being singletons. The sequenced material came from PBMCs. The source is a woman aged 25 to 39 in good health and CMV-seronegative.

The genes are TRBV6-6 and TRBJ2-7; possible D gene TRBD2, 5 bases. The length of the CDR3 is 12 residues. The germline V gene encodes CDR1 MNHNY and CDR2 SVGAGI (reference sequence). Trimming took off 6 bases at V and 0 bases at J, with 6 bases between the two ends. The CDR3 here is CASRGSSYEQYF. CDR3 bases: TGTGCCAGCAGAGGGAGCTCCTACGAGCAGTACTTC.

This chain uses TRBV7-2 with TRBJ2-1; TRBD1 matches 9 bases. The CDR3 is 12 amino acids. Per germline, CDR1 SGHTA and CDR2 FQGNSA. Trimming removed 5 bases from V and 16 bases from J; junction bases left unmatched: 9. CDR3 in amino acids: CASSRTGAILFF. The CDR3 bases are TGTGCCAGCAGCAGGACAGGGGCTATCCTCTTCTTC. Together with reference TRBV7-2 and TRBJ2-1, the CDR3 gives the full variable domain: GAGVSQSPSNKVTEKGKDVELRCDPISGHTALYWYRQSLGQGLEFLIYFQGNSAPDKSGLPSDRFSAERTGGSVSTLTIQRTQQEDSAVYLCASSRTGAILFFGPGTRLTVL.